This T cell receptor (beta chain) was sequenced for a study of T-cell memory formation after mild COVID-19. This clonotype appeared a few times. V shed 0 bases and J shed 4 bases, with 9 bases lying between them. The CDR3 totals 14 residues. From germline, CDR1 is ENHRY and CDR2 SYGVKD. Using its own MiXCR run on the 5' RACE reads, TCRdb lists one record per CDR3 protein. The sample has fewer than 400,000 distinct CDR3 sequences; 10% to 15% are singletons. Sequenced: PBMCs or a T cell subset sorted from them (not recorded which). The chain uses TRBV10-3 and TRBJ2-5; perhaps TRBD1 as D (5 bases). This clonotype was sampled from a man younger than 35 who had mild COVID-19 (a few samples of this study predate the infection). Cell type and time point are not known. CDR3 in DNA: TGTGCCATCAGTGAGTCGACAGTATCAGAGACCCAGTACTTC. This translates into CAISESTVSETQYF.